This T cell receptor beta chain was obtained from a study of T cell changes during pregnancy in multiple sclerosis. Looked up from germline, CDR1 is SGHDT and CDR2 is YYEEEE. V lost 9 bases, J lost 4 bases, and 13 bases lay in between. The CDR3 consists of 13 residues. This clone was picked up one time. Profiling relied on immunoSEQ multiplex PCR, and the TCRdb table lists in-frame clones only, not all of them. Of about 33,000 clones in the sample, approximately 90% were seen once. The material sequenced was CD4+ T cells from peripheral blood mononuclear cells, taken in the third trimester of pregnancy. The receptor comes from a female donor in good health, enrolled as a control in a pregnancy study. The V gene is TRBV5-6, the J gene TRBJ2-2, with D hard to call. In nucleotides, the CDR3 is TGTGCCACTTGCCTAGTAGGCACCGGGGAGCTGTTTTTT. This gives the protein CATCLVGTGELFF.